A single sample is the source of the 18 T cell receptor beta chains below, sequenced in a study of T-cell reconstitution after alpha-beta-depleted transplantation in children. TCRbeta library construction was performed incorporating unique molecular identifiers. TCRdb reprocessed the PCR reads via MiXCR and lists one record per CDR3 protein. The sample contains more than 200,000 distinct CDR3 sequences, 20% to 30% of which appear only once. Sequenced here: PBMCs, mostly from graft donor cells, sampled 360 days after TCRalphabeta/CD19-depleted stem cell transplant. These receptors originate from a female patient between 2 and 15 years old who had a stem cell transplant for congenital amegakaryocytic thrombocytopenia, so the T cells may come from the graft donor.

A word on this clonotype: A much larger clone sits a single nucleotide away, making a read error possible. The rearrangement uses TRBV24-1 and TRBJ2-1, with 15 bases identical to TRBD2. V lost 0 bases, J lost 3 bases, and 5 bases stayed unmatched. Germline V gene sequence: CDR1 KGHDR, CDR2 SFDVKD. The CDR3 has 19 amino acids. The CDR3 DNA is TGTGCCACCAGTGATTTGCGGACTAGCGGGGGGGCACTCTACAATGAGCAGTTCTTC. This sequence encodes CATSDLRTSGGALYNEQFF.

The rearrangement links TRBV4-2 to TRBJ2-5, with unresolved D. Germline assignment: CDR1 LGHNA and CDR2 YNFKEQ. The CDR3 sequence is 15 residues long. Trimming cost V 0 bases and J 1 base, with 9 bases left between them. CDR3 amino acids: CASSQDQRFQETQYF. The CDR3, as DNA: TGTGCCAGCAGCCAAGATCAACGGTTCCAAGAGACCCAGTACTTC.

This clonotype was seen ten or more times. The V gene is TRBV5-1, the J gene TRBJ2-5, with 8 bases that match TRBD1. This CDR3 spans 14 amino acids. V shed 4 bases and J 4 bases; nucleotides not matched to a gene: 6. In germline, CDR1 is SGHRS, CDR2 YFSETQ. CDR3 region: CASSLGQGGETQYF. The CDR3 DNA follows: TGCGCCAGCAGCCTCGGACAGGGAGGAGAGACCCAGTACTTC. Full variable domain (remainder filled in from reference TRBV5-1 and TRBJ2-5): KAGVTQTPRYLIKTRGQQVTLSCSPISGHRSVSWYQQTPGQGLQFLFEYFSETQRNKGNFPGRFSGRQFSNSRSEMNVSTLELGDSALYLCASSLGQGGETQYFGPGTRLLVL.

The V gene is TRBV20-1, the J gene TRBJ1-4, with no clear D. V lost 2 bases and J 8 bases, leaving 15 bases between the germline ends. Per the germline V gene, CDR1 is DFQATT and CDR2 is SNEGSKA (reference sequence). The CDR3 covers 14 residues. CDR3 loop: CSARREQMGEKLFF. The CDR3 nucleotides are TGCAGTGCTAGACGGGAACAAATGGGGGAAAAACTGTTTTTT.

The chain combines TRBV5-1 with TRBJ2-1; 10 bases map to TRBD2. CDR1 SGHRS and CDR2 YFSETQ come from the germline V gene. V was pared by 4 bases and J by 3 bases, with 7 bases of the junction left unmatched. The CDR3 sequence is 16 residues long. CDR3 bases: TGCGCCAGCAGCACCTCCATAGCGGGGGGCTACAATGAGCAGTTCTTC. It specifies CASSTSIAGGYNEQFF. Using reference TRBV5-1 and TRBJ2-1 for the parts outside the CDR3, the full variable domain is KAGVTQTPRYLIKTRGQQVTLSCSPISGHRSVSWYQQTPGQGLQFLFEYFSETQRNKGNFPGRFSGRQFSNSRSEMNVSTLELGDSALYLCASSTSIAGGYNEQFFGPGTRLTVL.

This clonotype came up many times. The rearrangement joins TRBV28 to TRBJ2-3; 8 bases agree with TRBD2. This CDR3 region has 16 residues. Trimming removed 6 bases from V and 4 bases from J; junction bases left unmatched: 12. CDR1 is MDHEN, CDR2 SYDVKM, per germline. CDR3 DNA: TGTGCCAGCAGCCCCTTACTAGCGGTAAGGCCAGATACGCAGTATTTT. Amino acids: CASSPLLAVRPDTQYF.

The CDR3 is CASSPRDYEKLFF. The CDR3 region has the DNA TGCGCCAGCAGCCCTCGGGATTATGAAAAACTGTTTTTT. The chain is built from TRBV4-1 and TRBJ1-4; D uncertain. V lost 4 bases to trimming and J lost 6 bases, with 9 bases between them. Germline values: CDR1 MGHRA, CDR2 YSYEKL. This CDR3 has 13 amino acids.

This chain joins TRBV12-3 or TRBV12-4 and TRBJ2-3; TRBD2 matches at 7 bases. J was trimmed by 2 bases and V by 4 bases; bases with no gene match: 6. The CDR3 loop spans 15 amino acids. The CDR3 here is CASSSWTSLTDTQYF. The CDR3 DNA reads TGTGCCAGCAGTTCCTGGACTAGTCTCACAGATACGCAGTATTTT.

The chain couples TRBV4-1 to TRBJ1-4; no clear D. This CDR3 region has 17 residues. V was trimmed by 5 bases and J by 8 bases, leaving 24 bases between them. CDR1 is MGHRA and CDR2 is YSYEKL in the germline V gene. CDR3 bases: TGCGCCAGCAGCTCCGGACCGAGCTACCTCTCGTCGGAAAAACTGTTTTTT. This codes for CASSSGPSYLSSEKLFF.

This clonotype appeared a few times. The J gene is TRBJ2-1, the V gene TRBV10-3, with 10 bases that match TRBD2. V gave up 8 bases and J gave up 7 bases; unmatched junction bases: 5. The CDR3 is 13 amino acids. Looked up from germline, CDR1 is ENHRY and CDR2 is SYGVKD. The CDR3 DNA reads as TGTGCCATCCTAGCGGGAGCGCGGAATGAGCAGTTCTTC. It codes for CAILAGARNEQFF.

This clonotype turned up a few times. The chain has TRBV12-3 or TRBV12-4 and TRBJ2-5; 11 positions agree with TRBD2. There are 16 residues in the CDR3. Germline trimming cut 4 bases from V and 2 bases from J; bases unmatched to any gene: 6. The CDR3 spells CASSSATSGSQETQYF. DNA for the CDR3: TGTGCCAGCAGTTCCGCCACTAGCGGGAGTCAAGAGACCCAGTACTTC.

The genes are TRBV5-1 and TRBJ2-2; no clear D. The CDR3 is 14 amino acids. The germline V and J ends were trimmed by 4 bases and 2 bases, with 9 bases remaining between them. Germline assignment: CDR1 SGHRS and CDR2 YFSETQ. The CDR3 reads CASSPAPNTGELFF. Here the CDR3 DNA reads TGCGCCAGCAGCCCTGCGCCTAACACCGGGGAGCTGTTTTTT.

The chain joins TRBV6-5 to TRBJ2-4, with D possibly matching TRBD1 (5 bases). Germline V gene data show CDR1 as MNHEY and CDR2 as SVGAGI. CDR3 length: 15 amino acids. Trimming took off 0 bases at V and 1 base at J, with 7 bases between the two ends. The CDR3: CASSYSSGAKNIQYF. CDR3 sequence (DNA): TGTGCCAGCAGTTACTCTTCAGGGGCCAAAAACATTCAGTACTTC.

The genes are TRBV4-3 and TRBJ2-1; 9 bases match TRBD2. This CDR3 is 17 amino acids long. V dropped 3 bases and J dropped 3; count of bases not matched to a gene: 9. Germline CDR1 and CDR2: LGHNA and YSLEER. The CDR3 sequence: CASSHLGGAGGYNEQFF. As DNA, the CDR3 is TGCGCCAGCAGCCATTTAGGGGGAGCGGGGGGCTACAATGAGCAGTTCTTC.

This chain links TRBV6-5 with TRBJ2-1; no firm D call. V was clipped by 5 bases and J by 8 bases, with 10 bases between them. The CDR3 is 12 residues long. Germline V gene lookup returns CDR1 MNHEY and CDR2 SVGAGI. The chain's CDR3 is CASSGPSDEQFF. The CDR3, as DNA: TGTGCCAGCAGTGGACCTTCCGATGAGCAGTTCTTC.

This clonotype has a count of ten or more. One end of the junction does not line up with germline, which may come from a read error. This chain joins TRBV7-2 and TRBJ2-3; D could derive from TRBD1 or TRBD2 (5 bases each). Germline CDR1 reads SGHTA; CDR2 reads FQGNSA. This CDR3 comprises 13 residues. The CDR3 reads CASSLGGTDTQYF. The CDR3 nucleotides read TGCGCCAGCAGCTTGGGGGGCACAGATACGCAGTATTTT.

V and J are TRBV12-3 or TRBV12-4 and TRBJ2-1; 8 nucleotides line up with TRBD2. The V gene end was trimmed by 8 bases and the J gene end by 2 bases; junction bases not matched to a gene: 5. This CDR3 region has 14 residues. CDR3 coding DNA: TGTGCCAGCCGGCGGGGGGACGCCTACAATGAGCAGTTCTTC. Encoded protein: CASRRGDAYNEQFF.

This chain connects TRBV4-2 to TRBJ2-5; the match to TRBD2 covers 11 bases. With 1 base clipped from V and 5 bases from J, the junction kept 9 bases outside the gene matches. Germline V gene data show CDR1 as LGHNA and CDR2 as YNFKEQ. This CDR3 is built from 17 residues. The DNA for the CDR3 is TGTGCCAGCAGCCAAGTCCTTCTAGCGGGAGGATTGGAGACCCAGTACTTC. This sequence encodes CASSQVLLAGGLETQYF.